These 10 T cell receptor beta chains originate from one sample sequenced in a study of PD-1 blockade in classical Hodgkin lymphoma. Documented time point: cycle 4 day 1 (C4D1), after 6 weeks of nivolumab. Relapse was seen in all patients after autologous stem cell transplantation, and brentuximab vedotin exposure was variable. The assay was immunoSEQ multiplex PCR, and TCRdb's table has in-frame clones only and misses some. The sample includes some 18,000 clones, about 77% seen only once; the top ten take roughly 22%. The source material was peripheral blood mononuclear cells (PBMCs), sampled before the fourth cycle of nivolumab. The receptors derive from a human donor with classical Hodgkin lymphoma.

This clone has just a few counts. This chain links TRBV27 with TRBJ2-5, with D maybe TRBD1 (5 bases). Germline CDR1 is MNHEY and CDR2 is SMNVEV (reference sequence). CDR3 length: 20 amino acids. V shed 2 bases and J shed 5 bases, with 30 bases lying between them. The CDR3 bases are TGTGCCAGCAGTTTAGGAAAGGGGCAGCTAAAACAAGCCATTTTTGAGACCCAGTACTTC. It specifies CASSLGKGQLKQAIFETQYF.

The chain combines TRBV9 with TRBJ2-1; D is undetermined. V was clipped by 0 bases and J by 0 bases, with 16 bases between them. The CDR3 covers 18 residues. CDR1 is SGDLS and CDR2 is YYNGEE in the germline V gene. The CDR3 DNA sequence: TGTGCCAGCAGCGTAGCATTCTTCGACGGTCTCTCCTACAATGAGCAGTTCTTC. As protein: CASSVAFFDGLSYNEQFF.

The genes are TRBV19 and TRBJ1-2, with 7 bases that match TRBD1. Germline V gene lookup returns CDR1 LNHDA and CDR2 SQIVND (reference sequence). V trimming: 7 bases; J trimming: 3 bases; junction bases outside the gene matches: 5. There are 13 residues in the CDR3. CDR3 nucleotide sequence: TGTGCCAGTACAAAGGGGGCGGACTATGGCTACACCTTC. The encoded protein is CASTKGADYGYTF.

The CDR3 spells CASSFRRGHLINEQFF. CDR3 coding DNA: TGTGCCAGCAGCTTTCGTCGAGGGCATCTGATCAATGAGCAGTTCTTC. The genes are TRBV11-2 and TRBJ2-1, with a tentative D call TRBD2 (5 bases). In germline, CDR1 is SGHAT, CDR2 FQNNGV. The CDR3 extends over 16 amino acids. Trimming stripped 3 bases from V and 6 bases from J, with 18 bases between.

The chain joins TRBV2 to TRBJ2-5; no clear D. This CDR3 is 11 amino acids long. CDR1 is SNHLY, CDR2 FYNNEI, per germline. V shed 2 bases and J shed 5 bases, with 3 bases lying between them. The CDR3 sequence is CASSEIETQYF. The CDR3 nucleotides read TGTGCCAGCAGTGAAATTGAGACCCAGTACTTC.

The gene calls are TRBV5-6 and TRBJ1-5, with a weak D call TRBD1 (5 bases). Germline V gene data show CDR1 as SGHDT and CDR2 as YYEEEE. Trimming stripped 0 bases from V and 7 bases from J, with 14 bases between. CDR3 length equals 15 residues. In DNA, the CDR3 is TGTGCCAGCAGCTTGGGCGACAGTCCGTTCCAGCCCCAGCATTTT. Encoded protein: CASSLGDSPFQPQHF.

CDR3 in DNA: TGTGCCAGCAGTGAAGCAGGGGTTGGAACAGATACGCAGTATTTT. Amino acid sequence: CASSEAGVGTDTQYF. The chain carries TRBV2 and TRBJ2-3, with a possible D match to TRBD1 (5 bases). Germline CDR1 reads SNHLY; CDR2 reads FYNNEI. This CDR3 region has 15 residues. Trimming left V 0 bases short and J 3 bases short, with 10 bases between. Supplemented by reference TRBV2 and TRBJ2-3, the full variable domain reads EPEVTQTPSHQVTQMGQEVILRCVPISNHLYFYWYRQILGQKVEFLVSFYNNEISEKSEIFDDQFSVERPDGSNFTLKIRSTKLEDSAMYFCASSEAGVGTDTQYFGPGTRLTVL.

This clone was seen more than once but under ten times. This chain connects TRBV2 to TRBJ1-1; no firm D call. The CDR3 length is 14 residues. V shed 6 bases and J shed 1 base, with 12 bases lying between them. CDR1 and CDR2 from the germline V gene are SNHLY and FYNNEI. The CDR3 coding sequence is TGTGCCAGCAGAAACTGGGCCCCGAACACTGAAGCTTTCTTT. It yields the protein CASRNWAPNTEAFF.

This rearrangement joins TRBV6-5 to TRBJ2-6; D gene uncertain. CDR3 length: 12 amino acids. The V end lost 8 bases, the J end lost 2 bases, and 4 bases lay between the germline ends. Germline V gene data show CDR1 as MNHEY and CDR2 as SVGAGI. The CDR3 loop reads CASGPGANVLTF. Written as DNA, the CDR3 is TGTGCCAGCGGGCCTGGGGCCAACGTCCTGACTTTC.

This clone was seen more than once but under ten times. The V gene is TRBV7-2, the J gene TRBJ2-5; D may correspond to TRBD1 or TRBD2 (5 bases each). Germline CDR1 SGHTA, CDR2 FQGNSA. The CDR3 is 16 amino acids. V shed 2 bases and J shed 1 base, with 14 bases lying between them. In DNA, the CDR3 is TGTGCCAGCAGCTTAAGGGGACCCAGTCCCCAAGAGACCCAGTACTTC. Translation gives CASSLRGPSPQETQYF.